The 17 T cell receptor beta chains given below trace back to one sample, sequenced in a study of cytomegalovirus exposure and HLA in healthy donors. The PCR used 60 Vbeta and 13 Jbeta primers. Produced via immunoSEQ multiplex PCR; TCRdb's table is partial and in-frame only. The sample records 150,000 or so clones, about 75% being singletons. Material for sequencing was PBMCs. These receptors originate from a man aged 25-45 years in good health and CMV-seronegative.

The chain uses TRBV19 and TRBJ1-1; TRBD1 matches at 9 bases. Germline lookup yields CDR1 LNHDA and CDR2 SQIVND (reference sequence). V lost 3 bases to trimming and J lost 1 base; unmatched junction nucleotides: 6. The CDR3 covers 16 residues. The CDR3 DNA is TGTGCCAGTAGTATTAACAGGGGGCATGGGAACACTGAAGCTTTCTTT. Amino acid sequence: CASSINRGHGNTEAFF.

The V gene is TRBV5-6, the J gene TRBJ1-4; D gene unclear. From germline, CDR1 is SGHDT and CDR2 YYEEEE. There are 12 residues in the CDR3. V lost 7 bases and J lost 7, with 11 bases in between. The CDR3 is CASSTRIEKLFF. The CDR3 DNA reads as TGTGCCAGCTCAACACGCATTGAAAAACTGTTTTTT.

V and J are TRBV7-2 and TRBJ1-2, with TRBD1 identical over 7 bases. The V and J ends lost 3 bases and 6 bases, in that order; junction bases with no gene match: 13. CDR3 length: 16 amino acids. Germline CDR1 SGHTA, CDR2 FQGNSA. The CDR3 DNA is TGTGCCAGCAGCTTCGGACAGGCATACTTCAGGGATGGCTACACCTTC. The encoded protein is CASSFGQAYFRDGYTF.

Notes on this clone: At one end, the junction sequence differs from germline, possibly due to a read error. This chain joins TRBV15 and TRBJ2-4; possibly TRBD2 for D (5 bases). The CDR3 has 14 amino acids. Germline V gene sequence: CDR1 LNHNV, CDR2 YYDKDF (reference sequence). The CDR3 here is CATSRVEGKNSQYF. In DNA form, the CDR3 reads TGTGCCACCAGCAGAGTTGAGGGTAAAAACAGTCAGTACTTC. The full variable domain, in which reference TRBV15 and TRBJ2-4 provide the parts outside the CDR3, is DAMVIQNPRYQVTQFGKPVTLSCSQTLNHNVMYWYQQKSSQAPKLLFHYYDKDFNNEADTPDNFQSRRPNTSFCFLDIRSPGLGDTAMYLCATSRVEGKNSQYFGAGTRLSVL.

This clone was recorded once. This rearrangement joins TRBV9 to TRBJ2-7; D is perhaps TRBD2 (6 bases). V was shortened by 5 bases and J by 3 bases, with 24 bases between the two germline ends. The germline V gene has CDR1 SGDLS and CDR2 YYNGEE. CDR3 length: 17 amino acids. CDR3 coding DNA: TGTGCCAGCAGTGCCTCCCGAGGGACTTGGGCGGACTACGAGCAGTACTTC. This codes for CASSASRGTWADYEQYF.

On this clone: One junction end does not reproduce the germline sequence, and a read error may be involved. V is TRBV4-2 and J is TRBJ2-6; D is perhaps TRBD1 (5 bases). This CDR3 is built from 16 residues. CDR1 and CDR2 from the germline V gene are LGHNA and YNFKEQ. For the CDR3, the DNA is TGTGCCAGCAGCCAAGTGGGAACCTCTGGGGCCAACGGCCTGACTTTC. Encoded protein: CASSQVGTSGANGLTF.

This clone has more than one count but fewer than ten. This chain joins TRBV28 and TRBJ2-1; 9 positions match TRBD2. CDR1 is MDHEN and CDR2 is SYDVKM in the germline V gene. Trimming cost V 5 bases and J 3 bases; bases outside gene matches: 14. This CDR3 is 18 amino acids long. CDR3 protein: CASSPLKGSGSIYNEQFF. The CDR3 DNA reads TGTGCCAGCAGTCCGCTCAAGGGTAGCGGGAGTATCTACAATGAGCAGTTCTTC.

In its sample, this clone was seen a few times. The V and J genes are TRBV11-3 and TRBJ1-1, with a possible D match to TRBD1 (6 bases). CDR1 is SGHNT, CDR2 YENEEA, per germline. The CDR3 loop spans 14 amino acids. Trimming removed 5 bases at V and 1 base at J, with 11 bases between. The CDR3 DNA reads as TGTGCCAGCAGCCAACAGGGCCAGAACACTGAAGCTTTCTTT. This encodes CASSQQGQNTEAFF. The full variable domain, its missing parts supplied by reference TRBV11-3 and TRBJ1-1, is EAGVVQSPRYKIIEKKQPVAFWCNPISGHNTLYWYLQNLGQGPELLIRYENEEAVDDSQLPKDRFSAERLKGVDSTLKIQPAELGDSAVYLCASSQQGQNTEAFFGQGTRLTVV.

This sequence joins TRBV19 and TRBJ1-2; D possibly corresponds to TRBD1 (6 bases). The germline CDR1 and CDR2 sequences are LNHDA and SQIVND (reference sequence). The CDR3 totals 15 residues. V lost 3 bases and J 2 bases, leaving 13 bases between the germline ends. CDR3 sequence (DNA): TGTGCCAGTAGTATGGTCACAGGGTACAACTATGGCTACACCTTC. Encoded protein: CASSMVTGYNYGYTF.

This chain links TRBV19 with TRBJ1-5, with D tentatively TRBD1 (6 bases). CDR1 LNHDA and CDR2 SQIVND come from the germline V gene (reference sequence). The V end lost 3 bases, the J end lost 5 bases, and 17 bases lay between the germline ends. CDR3 length: 16 amino acids. CDR3 in amino acids: CASSMPSGTLHQPQHF. The CDR3 DNA reads TGTGCCAGTAGTATGCCATCCGGGACACTTCATCAGCCCCAGCATTTT.

The V gene is TRBV13, the J gene TRBJ2-7; possible D gene TRBD1, 6 bases. Trimming pared 0 bases from V and 2 bases from J, leaving 11 bases between. The germline V gene encodes CDR1 PRHDT and CDR2 FYEKMQ (reference sequence). This CDR3 contains 15 residues. DNA of the CDR3: TGTGCCAGCAGCTTAGGGAGAGCAGGGGCCTACGAGCAGTACTTC. Amino acid sequence: CASSLGRAGAYEQYF.

This clone was observed a single time. V is TRBV11-2 and J is TRBJ2-7, with 7 nucleotides matching TRBD2. The germline V gene encodes CDR1 SGHAT and CDR2 FQNNGV. V trimming: 4 bases; J trimming: 3 bases; junction bases outside the gene matches: 6. There are 14 residues in the CDR3. The CDR3 nucleotides are TGTGCCAGCAGCTCAGAGCGGGGTGTCTACGAGCAGTACTTC. Translated, it gives CASSSERGVYEQYF.

This clone came up a few times. The chain joins TRBV29-1 to TRBJ2-1; 7 bases fit TRBD1. This CDR3 has 17 amino acids. The J segment lost 0 bases and the V segment lost 6 bases, leaving 14 bases of the junction unmatched. CDR1 is SQVTM, CDR2 ANQGSEA, per germline. This CDR3 is CSVETGPSIPSYNEQFF. CDR3 DNA: TGCAGCGTAGAGACAGGGCCATCTATTCCCTCCTACAATGAGCAGTTCTTC.

The sample holds a few counts of this clone. The chain has TRBV5-4 and TRBJ2-7, with TRBD2 identical over 14 bases. V lost 4 bases to trimming and J lost 5 bases; unmatched junction nucleotides: 5. This CDR3 is built from 15 residues. Germline assignment: CDR1 SGHNT and CDR2 YYREEE (reference sequence). CDR3 sequence: CASSLGLAGGNEQYF. The CDR3 nucleotides read TGTGCCAGCAGCCTCGGACTAGCGGGAGGAAACGAGCAGTACTTC.

This clone showed up just a few times. The V call is TRBV30, the J call TRBJ1-4, with a weak D call TRBD1 (6 bases). The V gene lost 5 bases and the J gene lost 7 bases, with 17 bases spanning the gap. CDR1 GTSNPN and CDR2 SVGIG come from the germline V gene (reference sequence). The CDR3 has 14 amino acids. The CDR3, as DNA: TGTGCCTGGGGCGCTGCAGGGGCAAGTGAAAAACTGTTTTTT. It codes for CAWGAAGASEKLFF. Filled out from reference TRBV30 and TRBJ1-4, the complete variable domain reads SQTIHQWPATLVQPVGSPLSLECTVEGTSNPNLYWYRQAAGRGLQLLFYSVGIGQISSEVPQNLSASRPQDRQFILSSKKLLLSDSGFYLCAWGAAGASEKLFFGSGTQLSVL.

The chain combines TRBV30 with TRBJ1-2; 8 bases agree with TRBD1. The CDR3 runs 13 residues. The J segment lost 5 bases and the V segment lost 4 bases, leaving 6 bases of the junction unmatched. Germline assignment: CDR1 GTSNPN and CDR2 SVGIG (reference sequence). CDR3 nucleotide sequence: TGTGCCTGGAATCGGGACAGGCCGTATGGCTACACCTTC. Its translation is CAWNRDRPYGYTF.

This rearrangement joins TRBV29-1 to TRBJ2-5; D is ambiguous. This CDR3 region has 12 residues. The V gene's germline CDR1 is SQVTM and CDR2 ANQGSEA. The V end was cut by 4 bases, the J end by 2 bases, with 8 bases between. The CDR3 loop is CSVATLQETQYF. The CDR3 DNA reads as TGCAGCGTTGCTACGCTACAAGAGACCCAGTACTTC.